Listed here are 21 T cell receptor beta chains from one sample, sequenced in a study of T cell responses to AZD1222 COVID-19 vaccine. The repertoire was sequenced with immunoSEQ multiplex PCR; TCRdb's copy has only in-frame clones and lacks some. The data show some 140,000 clones, about 90% seen once. Sequences were derived from peripheral blood, sampled on day 0 of MenACWY control vaccination. All receptors come from an adult in good health.

This chain uses TRBV6-5 with TRBJ2-1; 10 nucleotides line up with TRBD1. Germline V CDR1 and CDR2: MNHEY, SVGAGI. The trim removed 2 bases at V and 8 bases at J, leaving 6 bases unmatched. This CDR3 comprises 15 residues. Written as DNA, the CDR3 is TGTGCCAGCAGTTACCGGGACAGGGGCGGTTATGAGCAGTTCTTC. Translated: CASSYRDRGGYEQFF.

The chain couples TRBV18 to TRBJ1-5, with D tentatively TRBD1 (6 bases). The CDR3 has 16 amino acids. Germline loops: CDR1 KGHSH, CDR2 LQKENI. Trimming shortened V by 2 bases and J by 0 bases, and 11 bases separated the two germline ends. For the CDR3, the DNA is TGTGCCAGCTCACCAGGGGGCAGCAATAGCAATCAGCCCCAGCATTTT. Translation gives CASSPGGSNSNQPQHF.

The V call is TRBV11-3, the J call TRBJ2-7; D possibly corresponds to TRBD2 (5 bases). This CDR3 has 13 amino acids. Trimming removed 0 bases from V and 4 bases from J, with 7 bases in between. The V gene's germline CDR1 is SGHNT and CDR2 YENEEA. The DNA of the CDR3 is TGTGCCAGCAGCTTAGATGGGGAGTACGAGCAGTACTTC. This codes for CASSLDGEYEQYF.

This chain connects TRBV9 to TRBJ2-1, with 10 nucleotides matching TRBD2. Losses at the gene ends were 4 bases for V and 8 bases for J; bases not matched to a gene: 21. Germline CDR1 SGDLS, CDR2 YYNGEE. The CDR3 spans 19 residues. In DNA form, the CDR3 reads TGTGCCAGCAGCTCCCGGCCCAGCGGGAGGGCCCCCTTGATGCATGAGCAGTTCTTC. It translates to CASSSRPSGRAPLMHEQFF.

The V and J genes are TRBV5-4 and TRBJ1-2; D remains ambiguous. The CDR3 extends over 14 amino acids. CDR1 is SGHNT, CDR2 YYREEE, per germline (reference sequence). V was shortened by 2 bases and J by 2 bases, with 10 bases between the two germline ends. Here the CDR3 reads CASSFLLTNYGYTF. The CDR3 coding sequence is TGTGCCAGCAGCTTTTTGCTGACGAACTATGGCTACACCTTC.

This CDR3 reads CASTPTGSAGNTIYF. CDR3 nucleotide sequence: TGTGCCAGCACCCCGACAGGGTCGGCTGGAAACACCATATATTTT. The chain carries TRBV6-5 and TRBJ1-3, with 7 bases that match TRBD1. After removal of 7 bases from V and 2 bases from J, the junction contained 8 bases not matched to a gene. The germline CDR1 and CDR2 sequences are MNHEY and SVGAGI. There are 15 residues in the CDR3.

This clone has just one count. The V call is TRBV20-1, the J call TRBJ1-1, with D unresolved. V shed 6 bases and J shed 5 bases, with 10 bases lying between them. CDR1 and CDR2 (germline): DFQATT, SNEGSKA (reference sequence). This CDR3 region has 11 residues. This CDR3 reads CSAFPTTEAFF. As DNA, the CDR3 is TGCAGTGCCTTTCCCACGACTGAAGCTTTCTTT.

This sequence joins TRBV6-5 and TRBJ2-1; 9 nucleotides align to TRBD2. This CDR3 is 15 amino acids long. The germline gives CDR1 MNHEY, CDR2 SVGAGI. J gave up 10 bases and V 7 bases, and 14 bases lay outside the gene matches. CDR3 protein: CASTTFGAGGEEQFF. For the CDR3, the DNA is TGTGCCAGCACCACCTTCGGGGCGGGAGGGGAGGAGCAGTTCTTC.

The chain has TRBV28 and TRBJ2-5; D is possibly TRBD1 (6 bases). Deletions cut 3 bases from V and 9 bases from J, with 11 bases between. Germline-derived CDR1 and CDR2 are MDHEN and SYDVKM. The CDR3 sequence is 12 residues long. CDR3 protein: CASSFPAGAQYF. In nucleotides, the CDR3 is TGTGCCAGCAGTTTTCCTGCAGGGGCCCAGTACTTC. The full variable domain, completed using reference TRBV28 and TRBJ2-5, is DVKVTQSSRYLVKRTGEKVFLECVQDMDHENMFWYRQDPGLGLRLIYFSYDVKMKEKGDIPEGYSVSREKKERFSLILESASTNQTSMYLCASSFPAGAQYFGPGTRLLVL.

The genes are TRBV4-2 and TRBJ2-2; 11 bases line up with TRBD1. The CDR3 runs to 16 residues. The V and J ends lost 2 bases and 7 bases, in that order; junction bases with no gene match: 6. Looked up from germline, CDR1 is LGHNA and CDR2 is YNFKEQ. CDR3: CASSQRGQGGIGELFF. The CDR3 coding sequence is TGTGCCAGCAGCCAACGGGGACAGGGGGGTATCGGGGAGCTGTTTTTT.

The genes are TRBV5-1 and TRBJ1-5; the D gene is possibly TRBD1 (6 bases). Germline values: CDR1 SGHRS, CDR2 YFSETQ. Trimming removed 5 bases at V and 0 bases at J, with 12 bases between. The length of the CDR3 is 15 residues. CDR3 protein: CASRWGANSNQPQHF. In nucleotides, the CDR3 is TGCGCCAGCAGATGGGGGGCTAATAGCAATCAGCCCCAGCATTTT.

This clone was detected only a few times. CDR3 sequence: CAAGMWNEQFF. CDR3 DNA: TGTGCCGCAGGGATGTGGAATGAGCAGTTCTTC. The genes are TRBV12-3 or TRBV12-4 and TRBJ2-1; tentative D call: TRBD1 (5 bases). Deletions cut 11 bases from V and 7 bases from J, with 12 bases between. The CDR3 runs 11 residues.

The chain has TRBV5-4 and TRBJ1-2; tentative D call: TRBD1 (5 bases). V lost 4 bases and J 6 bases, leaving 13 bases between the germline ends. The CDR3 covers 13 residues. CDR1 is SGHNT and CDR2 is YYREEE in the germline V gene (reference sequence). The CDR3 reads CASSLTGPNGYTF. The CDR3 DNA follows: TGTGCCAGCAGCCTAACAGGACCAAATGGCTACACCTTC.

The chain uses TRBV28 and TRBJ1-2; TRBD1 might be the D (6 bases). The CDR3 loop spans 14 amino acids. With 3 bases removed from V and 4 bases from J, the gap between germline ends came to 12 bases. Germline V gene data show CDR1 as MDHEN and CDR2 as SYDVKM. CDR3 loop: CASSFLGGSYGYTF. The CDR3 coding sequence is TGTGCCAGCAGTTTCCTTGGGGGCTCCTATGGCTACACCTTC.

The rearrangement uses TRBV28 and TRBJ1-6, with 8 nucleotides matching TRBD1. The germline V gene encodes CDR1 MDHEN and CDR2 SYDVKM. The CDR3 contains 13 residues. After removal of 7 bases from V and 8 bases from J, the junction contained 4 bases not matched to a gene. CDR3 region: CASTGQGDSPLHF. CDR3 in DNA: TGTGCCAGCACAGGACAGGGTGATTCACCCCTCCACTTT.

This clone has a single count. In the same sample, other DNA sequences code for this CDR3. The chain couples TRBV3-1 (or the pseudogene TRBV3-2) to TRBJ2-2; D is unresolved. V lost 6 bases, J lost 10 bases, and 15 bases lay in between. This CDR3 is 13 amino acids long. The germline gives CDR1 LGHDT, CDR2 YNNKEL (reference sequence). The chain's CDR3 is CASSPLRNKELFF. Written as DNA, the CDR3 is TGTGCCAGCAGTCCCCTCCGAAATAAGGAGCTGTTTTTT.

Written as DNA, the CDR3 is TGTGCCAGCAGTTCAACAGGGGGTTGGTACGAGCAGTACTTC. It encodes CASSSTGGWYEQYF. V gene TRBV27 combines with J gene TRBJ2-7; 8 bases agree with TRBD1. The V and J ends lost 4 bases and 4 bases, in that order; junction bases with no gene match: 6. The CDR3 is made up of 14 amino acids. Germline V gene sequence: CDR1 MNHEY, CDR2 SMNVEV (reference sequence).

The rearrangement links TRBV9 to TRBJ2-7; D is tentatively TRBD1 or TRBD2 (5 bases each). Trimming pared 4 bases from V and 2 bases from J, leaving 16 bases between. The CDR3 runs to 15 residues. Germline V gene sequence: CDR1 SGDLS, CDR2 YYNGEE. CDR3 sequence: CASSRGAGTTYEQYV. The CDR3, as DNA: TGTGCCAGCAGCCGAGGGGCAGGGACCACCTACGAGCAGTACGTC.

V gene TRBV11-3 combines with J gene TRBJ1-5; maybe TRBD1 (6 bases). This CDR3 spans 16 amino acids. Trimming cost V 0 bases and J 0 bases, with 9 bases left between them. Germline V gene lookup returns CDR1 SGHNT and CDR2 YENEEA. The CDR3 DNA follows: TGTGCCAGCAGCTTAGAGGACAGACTTAGCAATCAGCCCCAGCATTTT. Amino acid sequence: CASSLEDRLSNQPQHF. The variable domain in full, with the rest retrieved from reference TRBV11-3 and TRBJ1-5, is EAGVVQSPRYKIIEKKQPVAFWCNPISGHNTLYWYLQNLGQGPELLIRYENEEAVDDSQLPKDRFSAERLKGVDSTLKIQPAELGDSAVYLCASSLEDRLSNQPQHFGDGTRLSIL.

This chain links TRBV5-4 with TRBJ1-1; D not certain. The CDR3 consists of 16 residues. V lost 0 bases to trimming and J lost 0 bases, with 12 bases between them. Germline CDR1 SGHNT, CDR2 YYREEE (reference sequence). The CDR3 DNA sequence: TGTGCCAGCAGCTTGGAACCCCAGGCGATGAACACTGAAGCTTTCTTT. It is translated as CASSLEPQAMNTEAFF.

The CDR3 DNA is TGCAGCTTACGCAGCGGGGCTAGCACAGATACGCAGTATTTT. Translating it yields CSLRSGASTDTQYF. The J gene is TRBJ2-3, the V gene TRBV29-1; 7 nucleotides agree with TRBD2. The CDR3 length is 14 residues. V dropped 8 bases and J dropped 0; count of bases not matched to a gene: 8. CDR1 and CDR2 (germline): SQVTM, ANQGSEA.